A selection of T cell receptor beta chains follows, all from one sample in a study of blood T cell repertoires in COVID-19. The assay was immunoSEQ multiplex PCR, and TCRdb's table has in-frame clones only and misses some. This sample has 130,000 to 150,000 clones, with around 80% found just once. The sequencing sample was made of peripheral blood. These TCRs come from a human donor with acute or convalescent COVID-19. The donor label of this sample is uncertain. Both conserved end residues are part of each CDR3. The D gene is left open where the match is weak. Rows may omit the clone size; those that give it use once, few, many or a size class.

J gene: TRBJ1-6; V gene: TRBV28; D gene: -; clone size: -; CDR3 DNA: TGTGCCAGCGGATCCCCCCCACGGGGGGCATATTCACCCCTCCACTTT; CDR3 protein: CASGSPPRGAYSPLHF
J gene: TRBJ2-1; V gene: TRBV5-1; D gene: -; clone size: -; CDR3 DNA: TGCGCCAGCAGCTTAACTACAAATGAGCAGTTCTTC; CDR3 protein: CASSLTTNEQFF
J gene: TRBJ1-1; V gene: TRBV10-3; D gene: -; clone size: few; CDR3 DNA: TGTGCCATCAGGACTACAGGGTTTAAGGGGACTTTCTTT; CDR3 protein: CAIRTTGFKGTFF
J gene: TRBJ1-5; V gene: TRBV7-9; D gene: -; clone size: -; CDR3 DNA: TGTGCCAGCAGCTTAGGCACCGGTAGTCCTAGCAATCAGCCCCAGCATTTT; CDR3 protein: CASSLGTGSPSNQPQHF
J gene: TRBJ2-3; V gene: TRBV3-1/TRBV3-2; D gene: TRBD1; clone size: -; CDR3 DNA: TGTGCCAGCAGCCAATATAGGGGGCGCGCAGATACGCAGTATTTT; CDR3 protein: CASSQYRGRADTQYF
J gene: TRBJ1-6; V gene: TRBV5-1; D gene: TRBD1; clone size: few; CDR3 DNA: TGCGCCAGCAGCATAGGGGACAGGGGTAGTTCACCCCTCCACTTT; CDR3 protein: CASSIGDRGSSPLHF
J gene: TRBJ1-2; V gene: TRBV19; D gene: -; clone size: -; CDR3 DNA: TGTGCCAGTAGTATATCCCAGACAGTCCCATTGGGGGGCTACACCTTC; CDR3 protein: CASSISQTVPLGGYTF
J gene: TRBJ1-5; V gene: TRBV7-9; D gene: -; clone size: -; CDR3 DNA: TGTGCCAGCAGCCACACAGGAAGACCCCAGCATTTT; CDR3 protein: CASSHTGRPQHF
J gene: TRBJ2-7; V gene: TRBV10-3; D gene: TRBD1; clone size: -; CDR3 DNA: TGTGCCATCAGCTCGGACAGGGTGGGGAACGAGCAGTACTTC; CDR3 protein: CAISSDRVGNEQYF
J gene: TRBJ1-2; V gene: TRBV4-2; D gene: -; clone size: -; CDR3 DNA: TGTGCCAGCAGCCAGATGACGGGATATGGCTACACCTTC; CDR3 protein: CASSQMTGYGYTF
J gene: TRBJ1-2; V gene: TRBV30; D gene: -; clone size: -; CDR3 DNA: TGTGCCTGGAGTCTTCCCGGCGGGGATTCTAACTATGGCTACACCTTC; CDR3 protein: CAWSLPGGDSNYGYTF
J gene: TRBJ1-1; V gene: TRBV11-3; D gene: -; clone size: -; CDR3 DNA: TGTGCCAGCAGCTTGTCCGGGACTTCTTTTAATGAAGCTTTCTTT; CDR3 protein: CASSLSGTSFNEAFF
J gene: TRBJ2-2; V gene: TRBV6-5; D gene: TRBD2; clone size: -; CDR3 DNA: TGTGCCAGCAGTTACCTGTCTAGCGGGAACACCGGGGAGCTGTTTTTT; CDR3 protein: CASSYLSSGNTGELFF
J gene: TRBJ1-2; V gene: TRBV29-1; D gene: TRBD1; clone size: -; CDR3 DNA: TGCAGCGGCCGGACAGGGGATAACTACTATGGCTACACCTTC; CDR3 protein: CSGRTGDNYYGYTF
J gene: TRBJ2-1; V gene: TRBV19; D gene: -; clone size: -; CDR3 DNA: TGTGCCAGTAGCCCACCGACGGGTGAGCAGTTCTTC; CDR3 protein: CASSPPTGEQFF
J gene: TRBJ2-2; V gene: TRBV5-1; D gene: -; clone size: -; CDR3 DNA: TGCGCCAGCAGCTTGGCGGCAGGCGTAGCCGGGGAGCTGTTTTTT; CDR3 protein: CASSLAAGVAGELFF
J gene: TRBJ1-1; V gene: TRBV11-1; D gene: -; clone size: -; CDR3 DNA: TGTGCCAGCAGCTTAGGGCCTGGCACTGAAGCTTTCTTT; CDR3 protein: CASSLGPGTEAFF
J gene: TRBJ1-5; V gene: TRBV28; D gene: -; clone size: -; CDR3 DNA: TGTGCCAGCAGTTCCCCTGAGGCGAACAATCAGCCCCAGCATTTT; CDR3 protein: CASSSPEANNQPQHF
J gene: TRBJ2-1; V gene: TRBV6-6; D gene: TRBD1; clone size: -; CDR3 DNA: TGTGCCAGCAGCAGACAACCGGGACAGGGGTACAATGAGCAGTTCTTC; CDR3 protein: CASSRQPGQGYNEQFF
J gene: TRBJ1-6; V gene: TRBV6-2/TRBV6-3; D gene: TRBD1; clone size: -; CDR3 DNA: TGTGCCAGCAGTTACGGGGACAGGGGGAATTCACCCCTCCACTTT; CDR3 protein: CASSYGDRGNSPLHF
J gene: TRBJ2-7; V gene: TRBV7-2; D gene: TRBD2; clone size: few; CDR3 DNA: TGTGCCAGCAGCTTAGCGCGAGCGGGGGTTCGCGAGCAGTACTTC; CDR3 protein: CASSLARAGVREQYF
J gene: TRBJ1-2; V gene: TRBV12-3/TRBV12-4; D gene: -; clone size: -; CDR3 DNA: TGTGCCAGCAGTTTGGGGGCGGCCTACACCTTC; CDR3 protein: CASSLGAAYTF
J gene: TRBJ1-5; V gene: TRBV5-5; D gene: -; clone size: -; CDR3 DNA: TGTGCCAGCAGCTTGGCAGGTGGCAATCAGCCCCAGCATTTT; CDR3 protein: CASSLAGGNQPQHF
J gene: TRBJ1-1; V gene: TRBV12-3/TRBV12-4; D gene: -; clone size: -; CDR3 DNA: TGTGCCAGCACCCTAGATGGTGCAGCTTTCTTT; CDR3 protein: CASTLDGAAFF
J gene: TRBJ1-1; V gene: TRBV6-2/TRBV6-3; D gene: TRBD1; clone size: -; CDR3 DNA: TGTGCCAGCAGTGACACAGGGGCGGTGACTGAAGCTTTCTTT; CDR3 protein: CASSDTGAVTEAFF
J gene: TRBJ2-5; V gene: TRBV3-1/TRBV3-2; D gene: -; clone size: -; CDR3 DNA: TGTGCCAGCAGCCAAGATACTCGGGGAGAGACCCAGTACTTC; CDR3 protein: CASSQDTRGETQYF
J gene: TRBJ2-1; V gene: TRBV19; D gene: TRBD2; clone size: -; CDR3 DNA: TGTGCCAGTAGTACCGTAGCTAGCGGGGGAGATGAGCAGTTCTTC; CDR3 protein: CASSTVASGGDEQFF